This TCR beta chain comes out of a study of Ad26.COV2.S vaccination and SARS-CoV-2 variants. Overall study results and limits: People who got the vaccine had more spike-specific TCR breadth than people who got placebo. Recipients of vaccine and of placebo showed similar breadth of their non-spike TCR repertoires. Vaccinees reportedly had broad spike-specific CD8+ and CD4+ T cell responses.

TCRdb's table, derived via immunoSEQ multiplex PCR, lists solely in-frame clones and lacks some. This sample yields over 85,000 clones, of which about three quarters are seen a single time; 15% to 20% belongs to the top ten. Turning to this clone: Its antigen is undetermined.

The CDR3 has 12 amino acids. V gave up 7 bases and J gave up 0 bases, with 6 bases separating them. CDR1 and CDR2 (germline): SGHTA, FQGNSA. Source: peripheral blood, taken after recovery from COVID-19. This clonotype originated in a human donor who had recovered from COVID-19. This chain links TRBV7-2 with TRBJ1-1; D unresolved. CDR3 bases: TGTGCCAGCACCGTGATGAACACTGAAGCTTTCTTT. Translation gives CASTVMNTEAFF.